A single sample is the source of the 5 T cell receptor beta chains below, sequenced in a study of T cell responses to AZD1222 COVID-19 vaccine. TCRdb's table, derived via immunoSEQ multiplex PCR, lists solely in-frame clones and lacks some. The sample holds around 89,000 clones, approximately 91% seen once. Sequencing was performed on peripheral blood, taken on day 0 of AZD1222 vaccination. Source of these receptors: an adult in good health.

The chain uses TRBV28 and TRBJ2-1; possibly TRBD1 for D (5 bases). The germline gives CDR1 MDHEN, CDR2 SYDVKM. CDR3 size: 16 residues. Between the trimmed V and J ends, which lost 3 bases and 0 bases, there was a span of 12 bases. CDR3 protein: CASSFGDSSSYNEQFF. Written as DNA, the CDR3 is TGTGCCAGCAGTTTCGGAGACAGCAGCTCCTACAATGAGCAGTTCTTC.

The J gene is TRBJ1-3, the V gene TRBV5-1, with D tentatively TRBD1 (6 bases). Germline assignment: CDR1 SGHRS and CDR2 YFSETQ. Trimming cost V 0 bases and J 2 bases, with 15 bases left between them. The CDR3 consists of 17 residues. The CDR3 bases are TGCGCCAGCAGCTTGGGAGAGGGGGTGAGAACTGGAAACACCATATATTTT. It yields the protein CASSLGEGVRTGNTIYF.

The chain carries TRBV6-6 and TRBJ1-3; no clear D. The CDR3 is 11 amino acids. CDR1 and CDR2 (germline): MNHNY, SVGAGI (reference sequence). Trimming stripped 10 bases from V and 4 bases from J, with 8 bases between. The CDR3 DNA reads TGTGCCACCTATATGGGAAACACCATATATTTT. As protein: CATYMGNTIYF.

The rearrangement links TRBV20-1 to TRBJ1-1; D is unresolved. Germline CDR1 is DFQATT and CDR2 is SNEGSKA (reference sequence). The CDR3 loop spans 13 amino acids. Trimming left V 3 bases short and J 0 bases short, with 8 bases between. CDR3 bases: TGCAGTGCTAGTGACTACGTGAACACTGAAGCTTTCTTT. This encodes CSASDYVNTEAFF.

The rearrangement links TRBV7-3 to TRBJ1-1, with no clear D. The CDR3 spans 12 residues. Germline CDR1 SGHTA, CDR2 FQGTGA. Trimming left V 4 bases short and J 11 bases short, with 14 bases between. The DNA for the CDR3 is TGTGCCAGCAGCTCCTACTTAGACGCGGCTTTCTTT. This sequence encodes CASSSYLDAAFF.